This T cell receptor beta chain emerged from a study of blood T cell repertoires in COVID-19. Turning to the study itself: Sources were T cells, B-cell-depleted T cells, or PBMCs; the material itself was cDNA or gDNA.

Germline V gives CDR1 LNHNV, CDR2 YYDKDF (reference sequence). This CDR3 contains 15 residues. Trimming took off 1 base at V and 6 bases at J, with 13 bases between the two ends. The count of this clone is one. Clones were sequenced by immunoSEQ multiplex PCR, and TCRdb holds only the in-frame ones, with some missing. The sample holds hundreds of thousands of clones, roughly nine tenths seen once. Across fewer than 25 US areas, participants ranged in age from about 18 to 89 years. Symptom resolution, clearance, or two negative PCRs marked donors in Cohort 3 as recovered. This receptor was taken from a man aged 25-45 years who had recovered from COVID-19. Sequenced input: PBMCs or T cells enriched from blood (not recorded which). The chain links TRBV15 to TRBJ2-1, with a tentative D call TRBD2 (5 bases). The DNA of the CDR3 is TGTGCCACCAGCAGAGTGAGGGAAGCGGTCAATGAGCAGTTCTTC. Protein sequence: CATSRVREAVNEQFF.